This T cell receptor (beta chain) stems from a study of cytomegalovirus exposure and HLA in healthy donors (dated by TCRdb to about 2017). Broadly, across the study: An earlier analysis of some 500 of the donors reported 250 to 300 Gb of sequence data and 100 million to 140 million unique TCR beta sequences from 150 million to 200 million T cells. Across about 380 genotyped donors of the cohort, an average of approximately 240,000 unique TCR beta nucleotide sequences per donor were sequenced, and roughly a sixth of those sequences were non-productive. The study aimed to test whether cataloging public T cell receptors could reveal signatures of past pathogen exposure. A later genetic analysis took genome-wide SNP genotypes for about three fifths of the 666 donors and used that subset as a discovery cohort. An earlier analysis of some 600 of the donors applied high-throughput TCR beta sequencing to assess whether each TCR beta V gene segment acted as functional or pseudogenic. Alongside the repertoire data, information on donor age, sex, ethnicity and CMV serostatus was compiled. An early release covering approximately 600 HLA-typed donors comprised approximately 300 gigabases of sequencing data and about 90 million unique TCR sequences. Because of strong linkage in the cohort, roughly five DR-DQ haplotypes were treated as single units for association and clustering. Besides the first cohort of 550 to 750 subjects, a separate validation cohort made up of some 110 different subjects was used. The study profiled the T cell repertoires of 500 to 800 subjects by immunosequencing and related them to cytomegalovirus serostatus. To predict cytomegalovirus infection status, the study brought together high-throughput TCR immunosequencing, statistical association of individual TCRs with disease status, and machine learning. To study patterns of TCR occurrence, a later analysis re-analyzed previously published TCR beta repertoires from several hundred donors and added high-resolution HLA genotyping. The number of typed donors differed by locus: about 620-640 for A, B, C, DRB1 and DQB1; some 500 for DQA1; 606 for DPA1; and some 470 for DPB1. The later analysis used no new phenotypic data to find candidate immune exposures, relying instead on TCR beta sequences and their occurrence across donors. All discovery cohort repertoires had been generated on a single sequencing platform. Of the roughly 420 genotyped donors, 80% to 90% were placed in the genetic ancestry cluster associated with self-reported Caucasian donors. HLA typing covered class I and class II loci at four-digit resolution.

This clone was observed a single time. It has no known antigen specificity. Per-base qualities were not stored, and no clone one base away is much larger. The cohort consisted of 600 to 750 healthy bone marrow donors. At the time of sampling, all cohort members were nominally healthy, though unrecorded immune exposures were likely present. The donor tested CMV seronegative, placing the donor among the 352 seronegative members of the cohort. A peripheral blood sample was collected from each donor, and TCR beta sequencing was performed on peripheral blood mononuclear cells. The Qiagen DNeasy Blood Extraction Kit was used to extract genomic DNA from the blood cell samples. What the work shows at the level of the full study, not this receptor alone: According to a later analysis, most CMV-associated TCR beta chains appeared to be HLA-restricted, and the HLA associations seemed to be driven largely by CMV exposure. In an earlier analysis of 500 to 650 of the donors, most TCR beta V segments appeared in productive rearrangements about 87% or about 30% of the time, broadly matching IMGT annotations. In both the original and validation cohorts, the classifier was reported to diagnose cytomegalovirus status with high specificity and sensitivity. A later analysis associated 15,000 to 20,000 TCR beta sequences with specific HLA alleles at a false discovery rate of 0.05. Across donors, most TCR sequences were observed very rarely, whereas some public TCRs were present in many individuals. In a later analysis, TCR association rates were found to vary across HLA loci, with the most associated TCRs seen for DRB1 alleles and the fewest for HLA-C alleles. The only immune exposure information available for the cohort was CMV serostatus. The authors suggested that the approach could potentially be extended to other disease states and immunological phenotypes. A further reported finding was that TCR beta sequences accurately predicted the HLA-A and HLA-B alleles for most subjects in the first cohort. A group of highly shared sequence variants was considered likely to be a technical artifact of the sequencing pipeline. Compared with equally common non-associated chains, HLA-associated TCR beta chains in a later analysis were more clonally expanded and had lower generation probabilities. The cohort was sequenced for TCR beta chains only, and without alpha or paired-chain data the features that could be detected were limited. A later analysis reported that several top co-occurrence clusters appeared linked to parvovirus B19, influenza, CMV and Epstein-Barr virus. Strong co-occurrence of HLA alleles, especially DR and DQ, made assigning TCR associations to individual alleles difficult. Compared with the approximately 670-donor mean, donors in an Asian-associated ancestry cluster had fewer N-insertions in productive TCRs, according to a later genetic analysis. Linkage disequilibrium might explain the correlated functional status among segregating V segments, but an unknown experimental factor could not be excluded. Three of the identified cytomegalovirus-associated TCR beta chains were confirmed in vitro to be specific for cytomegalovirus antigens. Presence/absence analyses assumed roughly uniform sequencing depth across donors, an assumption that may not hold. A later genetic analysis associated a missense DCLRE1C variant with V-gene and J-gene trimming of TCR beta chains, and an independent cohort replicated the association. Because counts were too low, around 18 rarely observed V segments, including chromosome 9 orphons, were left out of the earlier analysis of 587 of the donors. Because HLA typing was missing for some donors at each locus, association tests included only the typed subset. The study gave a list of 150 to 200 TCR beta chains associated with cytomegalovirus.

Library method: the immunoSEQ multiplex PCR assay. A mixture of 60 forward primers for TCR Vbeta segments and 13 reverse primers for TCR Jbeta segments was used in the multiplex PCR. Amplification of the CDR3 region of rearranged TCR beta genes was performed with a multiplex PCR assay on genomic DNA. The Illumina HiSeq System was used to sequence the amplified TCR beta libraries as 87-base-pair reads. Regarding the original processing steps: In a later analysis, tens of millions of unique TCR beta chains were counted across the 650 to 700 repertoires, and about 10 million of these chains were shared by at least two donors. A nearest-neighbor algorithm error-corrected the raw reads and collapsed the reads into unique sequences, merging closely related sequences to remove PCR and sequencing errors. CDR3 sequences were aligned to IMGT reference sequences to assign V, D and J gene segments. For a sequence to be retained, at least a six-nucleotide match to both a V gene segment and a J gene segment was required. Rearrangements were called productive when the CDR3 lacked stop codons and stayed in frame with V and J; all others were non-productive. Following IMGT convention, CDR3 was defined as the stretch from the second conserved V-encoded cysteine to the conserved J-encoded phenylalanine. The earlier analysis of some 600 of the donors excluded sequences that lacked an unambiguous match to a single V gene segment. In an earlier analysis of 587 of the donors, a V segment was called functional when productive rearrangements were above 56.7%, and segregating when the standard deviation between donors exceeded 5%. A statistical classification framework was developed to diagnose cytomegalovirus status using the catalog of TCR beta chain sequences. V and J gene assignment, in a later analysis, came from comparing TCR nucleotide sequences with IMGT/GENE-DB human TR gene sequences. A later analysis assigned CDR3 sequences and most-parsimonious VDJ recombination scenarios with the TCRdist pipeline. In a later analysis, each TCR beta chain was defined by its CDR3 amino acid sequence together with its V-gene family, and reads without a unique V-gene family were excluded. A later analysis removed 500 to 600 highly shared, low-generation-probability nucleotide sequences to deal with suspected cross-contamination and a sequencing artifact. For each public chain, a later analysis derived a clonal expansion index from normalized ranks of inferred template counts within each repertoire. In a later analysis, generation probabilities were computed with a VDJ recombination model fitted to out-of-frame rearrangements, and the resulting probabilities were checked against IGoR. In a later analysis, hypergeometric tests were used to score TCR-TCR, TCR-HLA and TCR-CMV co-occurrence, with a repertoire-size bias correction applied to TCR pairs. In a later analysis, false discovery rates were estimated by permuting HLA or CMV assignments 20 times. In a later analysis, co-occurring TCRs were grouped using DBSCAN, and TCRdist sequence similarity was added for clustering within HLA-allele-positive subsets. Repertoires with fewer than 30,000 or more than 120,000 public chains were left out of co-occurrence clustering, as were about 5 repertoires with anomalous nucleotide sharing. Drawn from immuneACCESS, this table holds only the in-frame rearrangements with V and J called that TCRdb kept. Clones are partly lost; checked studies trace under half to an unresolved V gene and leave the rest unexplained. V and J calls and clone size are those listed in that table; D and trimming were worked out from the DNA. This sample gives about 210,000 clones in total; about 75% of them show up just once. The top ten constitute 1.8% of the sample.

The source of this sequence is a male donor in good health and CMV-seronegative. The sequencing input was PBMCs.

At the DNA level, the sequence is TGCAGCGTTGCTTTCCCGACCGGGGAGCTGTTTTTT. Translated, it reads CSVAFPTGELFF. The sequence links TRBV29-1 to TRBJ2-2; the D gene cannot be named for sure. The germline V gene yields SQVTM for CDR1 and ANQGSEA for CDR2. Counted from cysteine to phenylalanine, this CDR3 has 12 amino acids. Only CDR3 DNA remains: 36 bases, in frame from the first base. At the junction V is shortened by 4 bases and J by 5 bases, with 8 bases in between.